Sequencing of this T cell receptor (beta chain) was carried out in a study of graft-versus-host responses after intestinal transplantation. Germline values: CDR1 SEHNR, CDR2 FQNEAQ (reference sequence). V trimming: 5 bases; J trimming: 3 bases; junction bases outside the gene matches: 5. The CDR3 is 15 residues long. Notes on this clone: Antigen: not known.

Only in-frame clones appear in the TCRdb table, and some are missing; sequencing was by immunoSEQ multiplex PCR. The repertoire holds more than 85,000 clones, with around 80% as singletons. This clonotype was obtained from a human donor who received an intestinal transplant. Sequenced material: unstimulated CD4+ T cells sorted from spleen or lymph node cells, taken before intestinal transplant. V and J are TRBV7-9 and TRBJ2-7; 12 bases line up with TRBD2. Here the CDR3 reads CASSALAGGVYEQYF. Here the CDR3 DNA reads TGTGCCAGCAGCGCGCTAGCGGGAGGGGTCTACGAGCAGTACTTC.